Each of the 13 T cell receptor beta chains below was sequenced from the same sample in a study of T cell responses to AZD1222 COVID-19 vaccine. Method: immunoSEQ multiplex PCR; TCRdb's copy keeps in-frame clones and lacks some. The sample records roughly 120,000 clones, 87% being singletons. Material: peripheral blood, obtained on day 0 of AZD1222 vaccination. The receptor source for this set is an adult in good health.

The CDR3 DNA reads as TGCAGTGCTAGAAGTGGCTACACCTTC. This translates into CSARSGYTF. The chain recombines TRBV20-1 with TRBJ1-2; D not resolved. The CDR3 has 9 residues. V lost 2 bases and J 7 bases, leaving 2 bases between the germline ends. The germline V gene encodes CDR1 DFQATT and CDR2 SNEGSKA (reference sequence).

The V call is TRBV5-8, the J call TRBJ1-1; no firm D call. Trimming removed 8 bases from V and 1 base from J, with 12 bases in between. Germline V gene sequence: CDR1 SGHTS, CDR2 YDEGEE. The CDR3 runs 13 residues. In DNA form, the CDR3 reads TGTGCCAGTCCGCGATCCCCGAACACTGAAGCTTTCTTT. It codes for CASPRSPNTEAFF.

The CDR3 DNA follows: TGTGCCTGGAGGCAGACAGACTTGAACACTGAAGCTTTCTTT. Translating it yields CAWRQTDLNTEAFF. V gene TRBV30 combines with J gene TRBJ1-1; weak D call: TRBD1 (5 bases). The CDR3 loop spans 14 amino acids. The V and J ends lost 3 bases and 0 bases respectively, with 11 bases between them. Germline CDR1 GTSNPN, CDR2 SVGIG (reference sequence).

The V call is TRBV5-4, the J call TRBJ1-2; D not resolved. CDR3 length: 13 residues. V was trimmed by 2 bases and J by 1 base, leaving 6 bases between them. Germline V gene data show CDR1 as SGHNT and CDR2 as YYREEE (reference sequence). CDR3 amino acids: CASSFSSNYGYTF. CDR3 coding DNA: TGTGCCAGCAGCTTTAGCAGTAACTATGGCTACACCTTC.

The rearrangement joins TRBV5-4 to TRBJ1-1; D is ambiguous. V was clipped by 2 bases and J by 3 bases, with 11 bases between them. The CDR3 covers 14 residues. Germline CDR1 reads SGHNT; CDR2 reads YYREEE (reference sequence). This CDR3 is CASSLPGFYTEAFF. The CDR3 nucleotides read TGTGCCAGCAGCTTACCAGGATTCTACACTGAAGCTTTCTTT.

The chain is built from TRBV4-3 and TRBJ2-7, with TRBD1 identical over 11 bases. V was clipped by 1 base and J by 6 bases; unmatched bases: 8. CDR3 length equals 16 residues. Germline V lookup: CDR1 LGHNA, CDR2 YSLEER. DNA for the CDR3: TGCGCCAGCAGCCAAGCGTTCGGACAGGGGGCAGTCGAGCAGTACTTC. Translating it yields CASSQAFGQGAVEQYF.

The rearrangement links TRBV5-6 to TRBJ1-2, with a tentative D call TRBD1 (5 bases). V was cut by 3 bases and J by 6 bases, with 15 bases left in between. The length of the CDR3 is 14 residues. Germline V gives CDR1 SGHDT, CDR2 YYEEEE. The CDR3 nucleotides read TGTGCCAGCAGCTGGGGCTCGGGGTTGGATGGCTACACCTTC. Translating gives CASSWGSGLDGYTF.

The rearrangement links TRBV27 to TRBJ1-1; TRBD1 aligns across 8 bases. The CDR3 covers 17 residues. With V trimmed by 6 bases and J by 7 bases, 19 bases remained unmatched. Germline V gene data show CDR1 as MNHEY and CDR2 as SMNVEV (reference sequence). CDR3 residues: CASSATGGGFPLVEAFF. The CDR3 DNA reads TGTGCCAGCAGCGCCACAGGGGGGGGATTCCCCCTAGTTGAAGCTTTCTTT.

The J gene is TRBJ2-5, the V gene TRBV5-4; TRBD1 might be the D (6 bases). This CDR3 is built from 14 residues. Between the trimmed V and J ends, which lost 3 bases and 2 bases, there was a span of 11 bases. Per germline, CDR1 SGHNT and CDR2 YYREEE (reference sequence). CDR3 sequence: CASSSGDAQETQYF. CDR3 nucleotide sequence: TGTGCCAGCAGCTCAGGGGACGCACAAGAGACCCAGTACTTC.

The gene calls are TRBV4-2 and TRBJ2-2; D call uncertain. The CDR3 runs 16 residues. V lost 1 base and J lost 4, with 13 bases in between. Per the germline V gene, CDR1 is LGHNA and CDR2 is YNFKEQ. The CDR3 DNA follows: TGTGCCAGCAGCCAAGTCCTGGTCAGGAGCACCGGGGAGCTGTTTTTT. It translates to CASSQVLVRSTGELFF.

This clone has only a few counts. This chain links TRBV19 with TRBJ1-6, with D maybe TRBD1 (6 bases). The CDR3 is 13 residues long. The germline V gene encodes CDR1 LNHDA and CDR2 SQIVND (reference sequence). The V gene lost 3 bases and the J gene lost 6 bases, with 6 bases spanning the gap. The CDR3 DNA reads TGTGCCAGTAGTATCAGGGGTAATTCACCCCTCCACTTT. Translated, it gives CASSIRGNSPLHF.

This rearrangement joins TRBV19 to TRBJ1-6; D ambiguous. The CDR3 loop spans 13 amino acids. Germline CDR1 LNHDA, CDR2 SQIVND (reference sequence). V lost 10 bases, J lost 5 bases, and 12 bases lay in between. CDR3 protein: CATKDGNNSPLHF. The DNA for the CDR3 is TGTGCCACTAAGGACGGGAATAATTCACCCCTCCACTTT.

V is TRBV10-1 and J is TRBJ1-1, with D possibly TRBD1 on 6 matching bases. This CDR3 is 13 amino acids long. V lost 10 bases to trimming and J lost 4 bases, with 16 bases between them. In germline, CDR1 is WNHNN, CDR2 SYGVQD (reference sequence). The CDR3 spells CATSDRSTTEAFF. CDR3 sequence (DNA): TGCGCCACCTCGGACAGATCGACCACTGAAGCTTTCTTT.